Listed below are T cell receptor beta chains from one sample, sequenced in a study of blood T cell repertoires in COVID-19. Sequencing was performed with immunoSEQ multiplex PCR; in TCRdb, only in-frame clones are kept and a portion is missing. The sample consists of 210,000 or so clones, roughly 90% of them appearing once. Sequencing input: peripheral blood. The receptors derive from a man between 45 and 60 years old with acute or convalescent COVID-19. The CDR3 runs from the conserved cysteine through the conserved F or W. The D gene is left open where the match is weak. Size is omitted from some rows. Given values are once, few, many or a class for expanded clones.

d_gene: NA
abundance: once
j_gene: TRBJ2-7
v_gene: TRBV27
CDR3nt: TGTGCCAGCAGTTTATCAGGGGAAGGGTACGAGCAGTACTTC
CDR3aa: CASSLSGEGYEQYF

d_gene: NA
abundance: NA
j_gene: TRBJ2-3
v_gene: TRBV7-2
CDR3nt: TGTGCCAGCAGCGCTACAGGGCCAGATACGCAGTATTTT
CDR3aa: CASSATGPDTQYF

d_gene: TRBD1
abundance: NA
j_gene: TRBJ1-5
v_gene: TRBV19
CDR3nt: TGTGCCAGTAGAGCAGGGGGGCCCCTCAATCAGCCCCAGCATTTT
CDR3aa: CASRAGGPLNQPQHF

d_gene: NA
abundance: once
j_gene: TRBJ1-1
v_gene: TRBV5-1
CDR3nt: TGCGCCAGCAGCTACTACAGGGATGGGGCTGAAGCTTTCTTT
CDR3aa: CASSYYRDGAEAFF

d_gene: TRBD1
abundance: NA
j_gene: TRBJ2-5
v_gene: TRBV5-1
CDR3nt: TGCGCCAGCCGTACGGACAGGGGCCAAGAGACCCAGTACTTC
CDR3aa: CASRTDRGQETQYF

d_gene: TRBD1
abundance: NA
j_gene: TRBJ2-1
v_gene: TRBV27
CDR3nt: TGTGCCAGCAGCAAGAGGACAGGGTGGTCCTACAATGAGCAGTTCTTC
CDR3aa: CASSKRTGWSYNEQFF

d_gene: NA
abundance: NA
j_gene: TRBJ1-2
v_gene: TRBV28
CDR3nt: TGTGCCAGCAGTTTAGGGGGGTATGGCTACACCTTC
CDR3aa: CASSLGGYGYTF

d_gene: NA
abundance: NA
j_gene: TRBJ2-3
v_gene: TRBV2
CDR3nt: TGTGCCAGCAGTGACAGGGGAAGCGGCGATACGCAGTATTTT
CDR3aa: CASSDRGSGDTQYF

d_gene: NA
abundance: NA
j_gene: TRBJ2-5
v_gene: TRBV27
CDR3nt: TGTGCCAGCACCAGGGGAGGGGGAGTCAGCGAGACCCAGTACTTC
CDR3aa: CASTRGGGVSETQYF

d_gene: TRBD2
abundance: NA
j_gene: TRBJ2-3
v_gene: TRBV11-1
CDR3nt: TGTGCCAGCAGCTACCTTGCGGGAGGCTTCACAGATACGCAGTATTTT
CDR3aa: CASSYLAGGFTDTQYF

d_gene: NA
abundance: NA
j_gene: TRBJ2-6
v_gene: TRBV13
CDR3nt: TGTGCCAGCAGCATCGAGGGATCCGGGGCCAACGTCCTGACTTTC
CDR3aa: CASSIEGSGANVLTF

d_gene: NA
abundance: once
j_gene: TRBJ1-5
v_gene: TRBV6-5
CDR3nt: TGTGCCAGCCGAGGGGCAGGGGATCAGCCCCAGCATTTT
CDR3aa: CASRGAGDQPQHF

d_gene: TRBD1
abundance: NA
j_gene: TRBJ2-7
v_gene: TRBV6-6
CDR3nt: TGTGCCAGCAGTTACCTGGGGCAGGGGGATTACGAGCAGTACTTC
CDR3aa: CASSYLGQGDYEQYF

d_gene: NA
abundance: NA
j_gene: TRBJ1-6
v_gene: TRBV9
CDR3nt: TGTGCCAGCAGCGGATCCAGGGAAAGCTCCTATAATTCACCCCTCCACTTT
CDR3aa: CASSGSRESSYNSPLHF

d_gene: NA
abundance: NA
j_gene: TRBJ1-2
v_gene: TRBV5-4
CDR3nt: TGTGCCAGCAGCCCGGTGGGGGGGAGGGCTGGCTACACCTTC
CDR3aa: CASSPVGGRAGYTF

d_gene: TRBD1
abundance: once
j_gene: TRBJ1-1
v_gene: TRBV7-9
CDR3nt: TGTGCCAGCACCCCACCCCACCGGGACAGGGTTCCTGAAGCTTTCTTT
CDR3aa: CASTPPHRDRVPEAFF

d_gene: NA
abundance: once
j_gene: TRBJ2-5
v_gene: TRBV6-1
CDR3nt: TGTGCCAGCAGTGACGGGGGGAGACAGGGGCTACCGGAGACCCAGTACTTC
CDR3aa: CASSDGGRQGLPETQYF